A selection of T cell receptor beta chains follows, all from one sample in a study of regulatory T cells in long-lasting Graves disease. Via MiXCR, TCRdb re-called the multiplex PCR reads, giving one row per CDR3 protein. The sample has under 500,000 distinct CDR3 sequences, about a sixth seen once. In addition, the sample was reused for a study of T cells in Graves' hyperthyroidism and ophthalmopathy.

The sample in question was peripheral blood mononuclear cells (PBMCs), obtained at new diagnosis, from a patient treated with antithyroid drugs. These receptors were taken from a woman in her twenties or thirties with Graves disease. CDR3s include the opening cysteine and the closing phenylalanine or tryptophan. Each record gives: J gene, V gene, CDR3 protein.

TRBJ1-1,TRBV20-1,CSARGSALLGTEAFF
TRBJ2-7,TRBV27,CASTPGTSGSYEQYF
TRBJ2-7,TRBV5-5,CASSVQVAYEQYF
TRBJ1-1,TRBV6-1,CASRRYQGNTEAFF
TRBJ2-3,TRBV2,CASLGGRRSTDTQYF
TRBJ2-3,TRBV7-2,CASSPYGSTDTQYF
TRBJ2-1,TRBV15,CATSKLATLSYNEQFF
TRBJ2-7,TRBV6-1,CASTLFGGRASKQYF
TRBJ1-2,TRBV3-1,CASSHGTGRGYTF
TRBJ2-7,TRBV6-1,CASSGQGVGEQYF
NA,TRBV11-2,CASSFRTGQETQYF
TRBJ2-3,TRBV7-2,CASSPEYLSTDTQYF
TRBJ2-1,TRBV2,CASSERARRYNEQFF
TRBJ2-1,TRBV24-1,CATSSERNYNEQFF
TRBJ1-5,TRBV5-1,CASSLDPGQPQHF
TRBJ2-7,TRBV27,CASSLKGYEQCF
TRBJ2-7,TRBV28,CASSLRLNEQYF
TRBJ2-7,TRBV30,CAWGDDKSYEQYF
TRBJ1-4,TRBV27,CASSLSPFLPTNEKLFF
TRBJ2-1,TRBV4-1,CASSQARQIGREQFF
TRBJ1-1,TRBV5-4,CASSSRTENTEAFF
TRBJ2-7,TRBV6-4,CASSDPSGSYEQYF
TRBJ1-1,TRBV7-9,CASSGDRAYTEAFF
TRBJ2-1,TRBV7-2,CASSPTYNEQFF
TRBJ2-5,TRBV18,CASSPRDWDDETQYF
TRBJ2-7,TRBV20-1,CSARNLRYQSSYEQYF
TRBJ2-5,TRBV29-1,CSVGPRGLAGETQYF
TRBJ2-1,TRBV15,CATNGAEGSNEQFF
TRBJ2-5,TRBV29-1,CSVEESPQETQYF
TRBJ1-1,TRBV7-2,CASSLKVGQTNTEAFF
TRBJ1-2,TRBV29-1,CSVEDRGRQGGGYTF
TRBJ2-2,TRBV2,CATLLRGEGYTGELFF
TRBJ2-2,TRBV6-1,CASSPGFGELFF
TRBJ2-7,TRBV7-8,CASSLGLSGQIHYEQYF
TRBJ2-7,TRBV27,CASGGVEQYF
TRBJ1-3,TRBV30,CAWRGTAFGTIYF
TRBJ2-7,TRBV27,CASSSGTVSYEQYF
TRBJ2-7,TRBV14,CASSQGVWTTSYEQYF
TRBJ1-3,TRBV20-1,CSGQESIRNTIYF
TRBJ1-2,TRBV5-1,CASKQVGGYGYTF
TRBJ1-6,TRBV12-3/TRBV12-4,CASQMARVRNSPLHF
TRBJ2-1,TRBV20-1,CSARDFGGAYNEQFF
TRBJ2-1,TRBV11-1,CASSPGQSSQFF
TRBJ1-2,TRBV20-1,CSAREAGSNHGYTF
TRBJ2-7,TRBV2,CASSRQEISYEQYF
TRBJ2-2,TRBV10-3,CAISNGTANTGELFF
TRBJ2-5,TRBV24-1,CATSDSQSGSKKTQYF
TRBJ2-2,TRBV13,CASSSSRDRRLAGGSGELFF
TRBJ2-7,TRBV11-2,CASSSIRDRTYEQYF
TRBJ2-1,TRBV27,CASSLFYPGLAVYNEQFF
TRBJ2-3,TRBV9,CASSVSRGRDGSDTDTQYF
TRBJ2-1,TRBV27,CASSRDRKIWNEQFF
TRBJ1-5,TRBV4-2,CASSQPQGGSQPQHF
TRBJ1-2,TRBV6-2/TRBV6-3,CASSYPGGIYYGYTF
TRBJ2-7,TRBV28,CASSLPPRDRWSEQYF
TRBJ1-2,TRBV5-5,CASSGQAYYGYTF
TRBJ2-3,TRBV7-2,CASSLSYDTQYF
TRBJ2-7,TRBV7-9,CASSLALARRETEQYF
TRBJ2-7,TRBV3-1,CASSQDRGRGYEQYF
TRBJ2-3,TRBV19,CASSNLGQAPDTQYF